Listed below are T cell receptor beta chains from one sample, sequenced in a study of blood T cell repertoires in COVID-19. The table came from immunoSEQ multiplex PCR; TCRdb's copy has only in-frame clones and leaves some out. The data show 30,000 to 40,000 clones, around 81% seen once. The specimen was peripheral blood. The source is a man aged 45-60 years with active COVID-19. The CDR3 runs from the conserved cysteine through the conserved F or W. D genes are given only for firm matches. Clone size is stated in some rows and not others, as once, few, many or a class when expanded.

j_gene | abundance | d_gene | v_gene | CDR3nt | CDR3aa
TRBJ1-6 | . | TRBD1 | TRBV19 | TGTGCCAGTAGTATAGCCGGACAGGGTGATAATTCACCCCTCCACTTT | CASSIAGQGDNSPLHF
TRBJ2-7 | few | . | TRBV5-1 | TGCGCCAGCAGCGCCCCCCGGGGAGGTTCCTACGAGCAGTACTTC | CASSAPRGGSYEQYF
TRBJ2-7 | . | TRBD2 | TRBV5-6 | TGTGCCAGCAGCTTTCGGGGGGACTACGAGCAGTACTTC | CASSFRGDYEQYF
TRBJ1-6 | . | . | TRBV9 | TGTGCCAGCAGCCCGGGTCGTGTGTGGGTTTCACCCCTCCACTTT | CASSPGRVWVSPLHF
TRBJ1-2 | . | . | TRBV5-1 | TGCGCCAGCAGCCCAAGCGGGACACATTATGGCTACACCTTC | CASSPSGTHYGYTF
TRBJ1-1 | . | . | TRBV27 | TGTGCCAGCAGTTCCGTCCGGGAGGTTAACACTGAAGCTTTCTTT | CASSSVREVNTEAFF
TRBJ2-2 | . | . | TRBV14 | TGTGCCAGCAGCCGATTCTTTTGGGGAGTTTTGACCGGGGAGCTGTTTTTT | CASSRFFWGVLTGELFF
TRBJ2-7 | once | . | TRBV3-1/TRBV3-2 | TGTGCCAGCAGCCAAGGCGGGCCGGCGTCCTACGAGCAGTACTTC | CASSQGGPASYEQYF
TRBJ1-2 | once | TRBD1 | TRBV6-5 | TGTGCCAGCAGAACACAGGGGGCGGGAGGCTACACCTTC | CASRTQGAGGYTF
TRBJ2-1 | . | TRBD1 | TRBV7-6 | TGTGCCAGCAGCTTAATTCCCCTGGGGCGGACAGGGGTCTCCTACAATGAGCAGTTCTTC | CASSLIPLGRTGVSYNEQFF
TRBJ2-5 | . | TRBD1 | TRBV7-2 | TGTGCCAGCAGCCCCAACAGGGGGCTCCAAGAGACCCAGTACTTC | CASSPNRGLQETQYF
TRBJ2-3 | . | . | TRBV6-1 | TGTGCCAGCAGTGAAAGTAGCGCGCCAGATACGCAGTATTTT | CASSESSAPDTQYF
TRBJ2-1 | . | TRBD2 | TRBV5-1 | TGCGCCAGCAGCCACGATAATAGCGGGAACTCCTACAATGAGCAGTTCTTC | CASSHDNSGNSYNEQFF
TRBJ2-3 | . | . | TRBV11-2 | TGTGCCAGCAGCTTCAATCCAGATACGCAGTATTTT | CASSFNPDTQYF
TRBJ2-5 | once | TRBD2 | TRBV7-9 | TGTGCCAGCAGCTTCGGGACTAGCGGGGTGGAGACCCAGTACTTC | CASSFGTSGVETQYF
TRBJ2-5 | . | TRBD1 | TRBV5-5 | TGTGCCAGCAGCTCTGGGGACAGGGGTCTCGTACGGGGGACCCAGTACTTC | CASSSGDRGLVRGTQYF
TRBJ1-5 | . | . | TRBV12-1 | TGTGCCAGCAGCTTTAGCCGGTTCACAGGGAGGGGCAATCAGCCCCAGCATTTT | CASSFSRFTGRGNQPQHF
TRBJ2-1 | . | . | TRBV19 | TGTGCCAGTAGTACGGGGTTTGCCTACAATGAGCAGTTCTTC | CASSTGFAYNEQFF
TRBJ2-2 | . | . | TRBV18 | TGTGCCAGCTCACCACCGATTTGGCGGAGGAACACCGGGGAGCTGTTTTTT | CASSPPIWRRNTGELFF
TRBJ2-2 | . | . | TRBV6-5 | TGTGCCAGCAGTTACTCGAACAGGGAAAGAACCGGGGAGCTGTTTTTT | CASSYSNRERTGELFF
TRBJ2-7 | . | TRBD1 | TRBV29-1 | TGCAGCGTCGGGACAGCTTACCCCTACGAGCAGTACTTC | CSVGTAYPYEQYF
TRBJ2-7 | . | . | TRBV7-8 | TGTGCCAGCAGCCCACGGACGGACAGCCCGACGGGGTCTTACGAGCAGTACTTC | CASSPRTDSPTGSYEQYF
TRBJ2-7 | . | . | TRBV6-5 | TGTGCCAGCAGTTACGCGGCGGACTCCTACGAGCAGTACTTC | CASSYAADSYEQYF
TRBJ2-2 | medium-sized | TRBD2 | TRBV7-9 | TGTGCCAGCAGTTCCCTAGCGGGGTACACCGGGGAGCTGTTTTTT | CASSSLAGYTGELFF
TRBJ1-1 | . | . | TRBV11-2 | TGTGCCAGCAGCTTATACCTTAGCGGGGAGCGAACTTTCTTT | CASSLYLSGERTFF
TRBJ1-2 | . | . | TRBV5-5 | TGTGCCAGCAGCTTGGCCTTCTCGGCAGGGAACTATGGCTACACCTTC | CASSLAFSAGNYGYTF
TRBJ2-1 | . | TRBD2 | TRBV7-2 | TGTGCCAGCAGCTTAGGGCTAGCGGGGTTTCGTCTCAATGAGCAGTTCTTC | CASSLGLAGFRLNEQFF
TRBJ1-1 | . | . | TRBV27 | TGTGCCAGCAGTTCCCCCCCGGGGGACACTGAAGCTTTCTTT | CASSSPPGDTEAFF
TRBJ1-6 | . | . | TRBV19 | TGTGCCAGTAGTATTGGGCAGTTTAATTCACCCCTCCACTTT | CASSIGQFNSPLHF
TRBJ1-6 | once | . | TRBV12-2 | TGTGCAAGTCGCTTAGGTTTTAGCTCCTATAATTCACCCCTCCACTTT | CASRLGFSSYNSPLHF
TRBJ2-1 | . | TRBD1 | TRBV10-3 | TGTGCCATCAGTGAGGGGGGACAGGGGGCCCATGAGCAGTTCTTC | CAISEGGQGAHEQFF
TRBJ2-5 | . | TRBD1 | TRBV5-3 | TGTGCCAGAAGGGGACAGGCCGATTTCTTCCAAGAGACCCAGTACTTC | CARRGQADFFQETQYF
TRBJ1-3 | . | . | TRBV20-1 | TGCAGTGCTAGTCCCGGCAGGGTTGGGAACACCATATATTTT | CSASPGRVGNTIYF
TRBJ1-1 | . | . | TRBV6-5 | TGTGCCAGCAGTTATGTGGGAGGGCGGGCCACTGAAGCTTTCTTT | CASSYVGGRATEAFF
TRBJ1-1 | . | TRBD1 | TRBV4-1 | TGCGCCAGCAGCCAAGGCCTTTCCGGGACAGGGGGTGGTGCTGAAGCTTTCTTT | CASSQGLSGTGGGAEAFF
TRBJ2-3 | . | TRBD2 | TRBV7-6 | TGTGCCAGCAGCCCAGGGACTAGCGGGGGCGGAGATACGCAGTATTTT | CASSPGTSGGGDTQYF
TRBJ2-7 | . | . | TRBV7-9 | TGTGCCAGCAGCTCCAGGGTAAACCTAGGGCAGTACTTC | CASSSRVNLGQYF
TRBJ2-3 | . | . | TRBV5-1 | TGCGCCAGCCGACTAGGAGTGCCCACAGATACGCAGTATTTT | CASRLGVPTDTQYF
TRBJ2-1 | . | . | TRBV2 | TGTGCCAGCAGTGATCATAACCGAGTCTTGCGGAACAATGAGCAGTTCTTC | CASSDHNRVLRNNEQFF
TRBJ1-5 | . | TRBD1 | TRBV2 | TGTGCCAGCAGTAACAGGGGCAATAGCAATCAGCCCCAGCATTTT | CASSNRGNSNQPQHF
TRBJ1-6 | . | . | TRBV25-1 | TGTGCCAGCAGACGGGACATGTATAATTCACCCCTCCACTTT | CASRRDMYNSPLHF
TRBJ2-3 | . | TRBD2 | TRBV2 | TGTGCCAGCAGTGCGGGACTAGCGGGTCCTAGCACAGATACGCAGTATTTT | CASSAGLAGPSTDTQYF
TRBJ2-7 | . | . | TRBV7-9 | TGTGCCAGCAGCTTCATAGGGGCCTACGAGCAGTACTTC | CASSFIGAYEQYF
TRBJ2-2 | . | TRBD2 | TRBV5-6 | TGTGCCAGCAGCTGGGGGACTAGCGGGACGGCCACCGGGGAGCTGTTTTTT | CASSWGTSGTATGELFF
TRBJ2-5 | . | TRBD1 | TRBV10-3 | TGTGCCATCAGTGACCGGGACAGGCTTGCGACCCAGTACTTC | CAISDRDRLATQYF
TRBJ2-2 | . | TRBD1 | TRBV7-6 | TGTGCCAGCAGCTTAGCGCAAGGGACAGCCCGTCGGGGCGGGGAGCTGTTTTTT | CASSLAQGTARRGGELFF
TRBJ2-2 | . | TRBD2 | TRBV6-4 | TGTGCCAGCAGGGGGACTAGCGGGGGGACCACCGGGGAGCTGTTTTTT | CASRGTSGGTTGELFF